Given below is one T cell receptor beta chain in context. TCRdb used MiXCR to reprocess the RT-PCR reads, holding one entry per CDR3 protein. The data show more than 600,000 distinct CDR3 sequences, with approximately 15% seen just once and roughly 3.9% held by the top ten. V shed 2 bases and J shed 2 bases, with 16 bases lying between them. CDR1 and CDR2 from the germline V gene are SGHTA and FQGNSA. The CDR3 length is 16 residues. This clonotype originated in a female donor in good health, serving as a healthy control. The sequencing sample was made of memory CD4+ T cells from blood. The gene calls are TRBV7-2 and TRBJ2-7, with D unresolved. The CDR3: CASSLKSDLTAYEQYF. DNA for the CDR3: TGTGCCAGCAGCTTAAAAAGTGACCTCACCGCCTACGAGCAGTACTTC.